Here is one TCR beta chain with its context. The antigen is not known. Treatment reported: around 19 received Ad26.COV2.S at low or high dose, single or two shots; a few received placebo; per-sample allocation not given. Vaccine and placebo recipients were sampled on day 63 after the first injection. The table came from immunoSEQ multiplex PCR; TCRdb's copy has only in-frame clones and leaves some out. Here the sample spans about 680,000 clones, about 90% being singletons. The CDR3 totals 16 residues. Losses at the gene ends were 2 bases for V and 1 base for J; bases not matched to a gene: 3. CDR1 MNHEY and CDR2 SVGAGI come from the germline V gene. This entry comes from a study of Ad26.COV2.S vaccination and SARS-CoV-2 variants. Study findings and constraints: Post-vaccination breadth of spike-specific CD8+ and CD4+ T cell responses was reportedly substantial. Quantification of TCR breadth and depth may have yielded underestimates of total T cell responses. Non-spike TCR breadth showed similarity between vaccine and placebo recipients.

This sample comprised peripheral blood, obtained in a trial of Ad26.COV2.S vaccine versus placebo. The chain combines TRBV6-5 with TRBJ1-2; 11 bases match TRBD1. The clonotype was recovered from a person aged 18-65 years who received the Ad26.COV2.S COVID-19 vaccine or a placebo. CDR3 sequence: CASSYGTGGLNYGYTF. CDR3 nucleotides: TGTGCCAGCAGTTACGGGACAGGGGGGCTTAACTATGGCTACACCTTC.